What follows are 24 T cell receptor beta chains derived from one specimen sequenced in a study of molecular identifiers for immune sequencing clone quantification. MiXCR, applied by TCRdb to the PCR reads, yields one record per CDR3 protein. The data show around 470,000 distinct CDR3 sequences, with 25% seen just once and about 0.75% held by the top ten. Sequencing was performed on naive CD8+ T cells from blood, with Jurkat cell RNA spiked in. Subset meaning: FACS-sorted CD8+CD4-CCR7+CD45RA+ naive T cells. All receptors come from a human donor in good health. Some libraries in this study had Jurkat cell RNA spiked in.

The rearrangement uses TRBV14 and TRBJ1-2; D unclear. Germline V gene data show CDR1 as SGHDN and CDR2 as FVKESK. The V gene lost 0 bases and the J gene lost 0 bases, with 8 bases spanning the gap. This CDR3 has 15 amino acids. Written as DNA, the CDR3 is TGTGCCAGCAGCCAAGATAACAGTCCTAACTATGGCTACACCTTC. Translated, it gives CASSQDNSPNYGYTF.

The chain employs TRBV12-3 or TRBV12-4 and TRBJ1-2, with TRBD1 matching over 7 bases. This CDR3 spans 11 amino acids. Trimming removed 6 bases from V and 6 bases from J; junction bases left unmatched: 1. The CDR3 coding sequence is TGTGCCAGCAGCACAGGGGATGGCTACACCTTC. It specifies CASSTGDGYTF.

The gene calls are TRBV27 and TRBJ2-5, with TRBD2 matching over 8 bases. V lost 1 base and J lost 4; bases outside the gene matches: 23. The CDR3 has 21 amino acids. The germline CDR1 and CDR2 sequences are MNHEY and SMNVEV (reference sequence). For the CDR3, the DNA is TGTGCCAGCAGTTTATGCCGCGGCCCACCACCGACTAGCGTTGTTGGAGAGACCCAGTACTTC. Encoded protein: CASSLCRGPPPTSVVGETQYF.

On this clonotype: A much bigger clone sits one base away, suggesting this may be a read error. The chain employs TRBV7-8 and TRBJ2-1, with 8 bases aligning to TRBD1. From germline, CDR1 is SGHVS and CDR2 FQNEAQ. The CDR3 covers 15 residues. The chain's CDR3 is CACSLDRGSYNEQFF. CDR3 bases: TGTGCCTGCAGCTTAGACAGGGGAAGCTACAATGAGCAGTTCTTC.

The chain carries TRBV20-1 and TRBJ1-2, with 10 bases matching TRBD1. CDR1 and CDR2 from the germline V gene are DFQATT and SNEGSKA (reference sequence). The CDR3 runs 18 residues. V was pared by 0 bases and J by 0 bases, with 10 bases of the junction left unmatched. CDR3 nucleotide sequence: TGCAGTGCTAGAGATCTTTGGGACAGGGGACTTTCTAACTATGGCTACACCTTC. Amino acids: CSARDLWDRGLSNYGYTF.

Concerning this clonotype itself: A much larger clone differs by one base, so this may be a read error. V is TRBV15 and J is TRBJ1-1, with a possible D match to TRBD1 (5 bases). V was shortened by 2 bases and J by 5 bases, with 15 bases between the two germline ends. The CDR3 runs to 15 residues. Germline CDR1 reads LNHNV; CDR2 reads YYDKDF (reference sequence). The CDR3 spells CATSRSWGVYTEAFF. The CDR3 bases are TGTGCCACCAGCAGATCCTGGGGGGTTTATACTGAAGCTTTCTTT.

This clonotype was detected a few times. The genes are TRBV3-1 and TRBJ2-5; D unresolved. Germline V gene sequence: CDR1 LGHDT, CDR2 YNNKEL (reference sequence). The CDR3 consists of 16 residues. Trimming removed 3 bases from V and 5 bases from J, with 19 bases in between. The CDR3 nucleotides are TGTGCCAGCAGCCATAGGGAAAGAAGCCCGGGCGAGACCCAGTACTTC. The encoded protein is CASSHRERSPGETQYF.

This clonotype has at least ten counts. The chain uses TRBV2 and TRBJ2-5, with a tentative D call TRBD2 (5 bases). V was clipped by 0 bases and J by 5 bases, with 16 bases between them. The CDR3 totals 16 residues. Germline CDR1 reads SNHLY; CDR2 reads FYNNEI. The CDR3 DNA sequence: TGTGCCAGCAGTGAAGCCCAGAGCGGAGTCACGGAGACCCAGTACTTC. This gives the protein CASSEAQSGVTETQYF.

This clonotype was seen ten or more times. The CDR3 sequence: CASSLDRGITDTQYF. CDR3 DNA: TGCGCCAGCAGCTTGGACAGGGGAATCACAGATACGCAGTATTTT. The J gene is TRBJ2-3, the V gene TRBV5-1; 7 nucleotides line up with TRBD1. CDR3 length: 15 residues. V shed 0 bases and J 2 bases; nucleotides not matched to a gene: 3. Germline loops: CDR1 SGHRS, CDR2 YFSETQ.

This clonotype was counted at least ten times. The chain links TRBV14 to TRBJ2-3, with D unresolved. CDR1 and CDR2 from the germline V gene are SGHDN and FVKESK. V lost 0 bases to trimming and J lost 0 bases, with 7 bases between them. This CDR3 spans 15 amino acids. The CDR3 DNA sequence: TGTGCCAGCAGCCAAGAAGGTTATAGCACAGATACGCAGTATTTT. The encoded protein is CASSQEGYSTDTQYF.

On this clonotype itself: A clone one base away is much larger, so this may be a read error. The chain recombines TRBV5-6 with TRBJ2-7; no clear D. Germline CDR1 is SGHDT and CDR2 is YYEEEE. Trimming pared 0 bases from V and 2 bases from J, leaving 12 bases between. The CDR3 runs 15 residues. The chain's CDR3 is CASSLEGSPTYEQYF. The CDR3 coding sequence is TGTGCCAGCAGCTTGGAGGGCTCGCCGACCTACGAGCAGTACTTC.

The chain combines TRBV11-2 with TRBJ2-7; possibly TRBD2 for D (5 bases). The CDR3 extends over 16 amino acids. Germline loops: CDR1 SGHAT, CDR2 FQNNGV. Trimming took 5 bases from V and 3 from J, leaving 20 bases between them. In DNA, the CDR3 is TGTGCCAGCAGCCCTCCGGGGTTCGGGCCCTTCTACGAGCAGTACTTC. Its translation is CASSPPGFGPFYEQYF.

A few counts support this clonotype. The chain has TRBV12-5 and TRBJ2-3, with 7 positions matching TRBD2. Germline values: CDR1 LGHNT, CDR2 FRNRAP. The CDR3 is 14 residues long. The J segment lost 5 bases and the V segment lost 1 base, leaving 3 bases of the junction unmatched. For the CDR3, the DNA is TGTGCTAGTGGTTTGGGGGGGGGAGTAGATACGCAGTATTTT. As protein: CASGLGGGVDTQYF.

This clonotype has at least ten counts. This sequence joins TRBV13 and TRBJ2-3; tentative D call: TRBD1 (5 bases). This CDR3 spans 15 amino acids. Trimming left V 3 bases short and J 0 bases short, with 10 bases between. Germline CDR1 reads PRHDT; CDR2 reads FYEKMQ (reference sequence). The CDR3 sequence is CASSFMGPSTDTQYF. The CDR3 DNA is TGTGCCAGCAGCTTCATGGGGCCTAGCACAGATACGCAGTATTTT.

In its sample, this clonotype was seen once. One base away lies a much larger clone, so this may be a sequencing read error. The rearrangement uses TRBV11-1 and TRBJ2-3; D might be TRBD1 (6 bases). The CDR3 length is 15 residues. Germline CDR1 reads SGHAT; CDR2 reads FQDESV (reference sequence). The CDR3 sequence: CDSSLTGISTDTQYF. CDR3 nucleotides: TGTGACAGCAGTCTAACAGGGATAAGCACAGATACGCAGTATTTT.

The chain combines TRBV2 with TRBJ2-1; D possibly uses TRBD1 or TRBD2 (5 bases each). The CDR3 runs 15 residues. V was shortened by 5 bases and J by 2 bases, with 13 bases between the two germline ends. The germline V gene encodes CDR1 SNHLY and CDR2 FYNNEI. As DNA, the CDR3 is TGTGCCAGCAGTCCAAAGGGGAGCGCCTACAATGAGCAGTTCTTC. This translates into CASSPKGSAYNEQFF.

Many counts were recorded for this clonotype. The chain carries TRBV7-6 and TRBJ2-5, with D possibly matching TRBD2 (6 bases). The CDR3 totals 14 residues. CDR1 is SGHVS, CDR2 FNYEAQ, per germline. Trimming cost V 2 bases and J 0 bases, with 7 bases left between them. CDR3 bases: TGTGCCAGCAGCTTATGGGGGGACCAAGAGACCCAGTACTTC. Its protein product is CASSLWGDQETQYF.

V gene TRBV28 combines with J gene TRBJ2-2, with 12 bases fitting TRBD2. The length of the CDR3 is 15 residues. Germline CDR1 is MDHEN and CDR2 is SYDVKM. J gave up 6 bases and V 4 bases, and 3 bases lay outside the gene matches. The CDR3 here is CASSWTSGIAGELFF. CDR3 bases: TGTGCCAGCAGTTGGACTAGCGGGATCGCCGGGGAGCTGTTTTTT.

The chain has TRBV14 and TRBJ2-5; unclear D gene. Trimming cost V 1 base and J 1 base, with 19 bases left between them. Germline V gene data show CDR1 as SGHDN and CDR2 as FVKESK. The CDR3 is 18 amino acids. The chain's CDR3 is CASSQGAQLVVCQETQYF. The CDR3 DNA sequence: TGTGCCAGCAGCCAAGGCGCTCAGTTGGTAGTATGCCAAGAGACCCAGTACTTC. The full variable domain, with the rest looked up from reference TRBV14 and TRBJ2-5, is EAGVTQFPSHSVIEKGQTVTLRCDPISGHDNLYWYRRVMGKEIKFLLHFVKESKQDESGMPNNRFLAERTGGTYSTLKVQPAELEDSGVYFCASSQGAQLVVCQETQYFGPGTRLLVL.

Concerning this clonotype itself: Given a much more abundant clone one base away, this may be a read error. The chain employs TRBV29-1 and TRBJ2-7; D uncertain. Germline-derived CDR1 and CDR2 are SQVTM and ANQGSEA. The length of the CDR3 is 14 residues. For the CDR3, the DNA is TGCAGCGTTGAAGACAGCTCGACCTCCTACGGGCAGTACTTC. It translates to CSVEDSSTSYGQYF.

This clonotype has at least ten counts. The rearrangement links TRBV6-5 to TRBJ2-5; TRBD1 might be the D (6 bases). V lost 4 bases and J 2 bases, leaving 14 bases between the germline ends. Per germline, CDR1 MNHEY and CDR2 SVGAGI. This CDR3 has 15 amino acids. The CDR3 spells CASSSGQYTQETQYF. CDR3 nucleotides: TGTGCCAGCAGTTCCGGACAGTACACTCAAGAGACCCAGTACTTC.

This clonotype came up a few times. The chain is built from TRBV7-9 and TRBJ1-5; 7 bases line up with TRBD1. Germline CDR1 reads SEHNR; CDR2 reads FQNEAQ (reference sequence). After removal of 1 base from V and 5 bases from J, the junction contained 8 bases not matched to a gene. The CDR3 totals 16 residues. The CDR3 sequence is CASSLVLTGNDQPQHF. The CDR3 coding sequence is TGTGCCAGCAGCTTAGTATTGACAGGGAATGATCAGCCCCAGCATTTT. Drawing the rest from reference TRBV7-9 and TRBJ1-5, the complete variable domain is DTGVSQNPRHKITKRGQNVTFRCDPISEHNRLYWYRQTLGQGPEFLTYFQNEAQLEKSRLLSDRFSAERPKGSFSTLEIQRTEQGDSAMYLCASSLVLTGNDQPQHFGDGTRLSIL.

With regard to this clonotype: Compared with germline, one end of the junction differs, possibly owing to a read error. This rearrangement joins TRBV20-1 to TRBJ2-3, with D unclear. The length of the CDR3 is 13 residues. Germline V CDR1 and CDR2: DFQATT, SNEGSKA (reference sequence). In DNA form, the CDR3 reads TGCAGTGCTGAACACCCCAGCACAGATACGCAGTGTTTT. This translates into CSAEHPSTDTQCF.

This clonotype came up many times. J is TRBJ2-5 and V is TRBV6-1; D gene ambiguous. The CDR3 runs 13 residues. The germline gives CDR1 MNHNS, CDR2 SASEGT. Trimming took off 2 bases at V and 2 bases at J, with 6 bases between the two ends. The CDR3 DNA sequence: TGTGCCAGCAGTGAATGGTCACAAGAGACCCAGTACTTC. This gives the protein CASSEWSQETQYF.